Listed below are T cell receptor beta chains from one sample, sequenced in a study of blood T cell repertoires in COVID-19. Data came from immunoSEQ multiplex PCR; TCRdb stores just in-frame clones and leaves some out. In the table there are fewer than 250,000 clones, less than 90% of which are singletons. Sequenced sample: peripheral blood. The receptors stem from a man between 25 and 39 years old with active or convalescent COVID-19. Both conserved end residues are trimmed from each CDR3. The order of the fields is V gene, J gene, CDR3 protein.

V: TRBV10-2
J: TRBJ2-3
CDR3: ASSGLFPDTQY

V: TRBV6-5
J: TRBJ2-7
CDR3: ASHASRGLGYEQY

V: TRBV30
J: TRBJ2-5
CDR3: AWSVWGDRGLQETQY

V: TRBV18
J: TRBJ2-1
CDR3: ASSPRTKNNNEQF

V: TRBV24-1
J: TRBJ2-2
CDR3: ATSDPGQGDTGELF

V: TRBV10-3
J: TRBJ2-3
CDR3: AISVGGGTDTQY

V: TRBV28
J: TRBJ2-3
CDR3: ASSHTTDTQY

V: TRBV7-9
J: TRBJ2-7
CDR3: ASSFTGTGVGEQY

V: TRBV7-2
J: TRBJ2-5
CDR3: ASSTSTVQETQY

V: TRBV21-1
J: TRBJ2-7
CDR3: ASTLKAGGVSYEQY

V: TRBV30
J: TRBJ2-1
CDR3: AWTGLAGYNEQF

V: TRBV6-6
J: TRBJ2-3
CDR3: ASSYQVSADTQY

V: TRBV5-1
J: TRBJ1-1
CDR3: ASSRDRDLGEAF

V: TRBV18
J: TRBJ2-1
CDR3: ASSRWLPGGPPNEQF

V: TRBV7-8
J: TRBJ1-3
CDR3: ASSSHSSGNTIY

V: TRBV6-6
J: TRBJ2-1
CDR3: ASSVGAGKF

V: TRBV28
J: TRBJ2-7
CDR3: ASSFPLAYEQY

V: TRBV6-5
J: TRBJ1-5
CDR3: ASKTGQGRNQPQH

V: TRBV10-3
J: TRBJ1-2
CDR3: AISEKPGGAGGYT

V: TRBV28
J: TRBJ1-5
CDR3: ASSLNQAPYGNQPQH

V: TRBV5-1
J: TRBJ1-5
CDR3: ASSLGDRYNQPQH

V: TRBV27
J: TRBJ2-1
CDR3: ASSLSSGRAGEQF

V: TRBV13
J: TRBJ2-7
CDR3: ASSPGNSYEQY

V: TRBV4-2
J: TRBJ1-6
CDR3: ASSQDMQGAGPLH

V: TRBV27
J: TRBJ1-2
CDR3: ASSTYRGNYGYT

V: TRBV20-1
J: TRBJ2-1
CDR3: SASPPGLAGDNEQF

V: TRBV5-1
J: TRBJ1-2
CDR3: ASSLSGRGGYT

V: TRBV7-9
J: TRBJ1-1
CDR3: ASSLAWGVAAF

V: TRBV6-5
J: TRBJ2-7
CDR3: ASSYSGGGLYEQY

V: TRBV11-2
J: TRBJ2-3
CDR3: ASSLSSTDTQY

V: TRBV6-5
J: TRBJ2-7
CDR3: ASSYSRSGIEQY

V: TRBV10-3
J: TRBJ1-1
CDR3: AISETGGTEAF

V: TRBV13
J: TRBJ2-1
CDR3: ASSLSRAWYEQF

V: TRBV4-3
J: TRBJ2-3
CDR3: ASSQDRSSGVDTQY

V: TRBV5-1
J: TRBJ2-5
CDR3: ASSRGTNQETQY

V: TRBV19
J: TRBJ2-1
CDR3: ASSIDPLNRLAGGPNEQF

V: TRBV7-8
J: TRBJ2-1
CDR3: ASSLVLIGTQINEQF

V: TRBV6-6
J: TRBJ1-2
CDR3: ATSPDGVVGYT

V: TRBV6-5
J: TRBJ2-7
CDR3: ASSYYGGLNYEQY

V: TRBV9
J: TRBJ2-3
CDR3: ASSGGRGATDTQY

V: TRBV3-1/TRBV3-2
J: TRBJ2-7
CDR3: ASSQGLADSYEQY

V: TRBV5-4
J: TRBJ2-1
CDR3: ASSLEGGVSSYNEQF

V: TRBV5-1
J: TRBJ2-3
CDR3: ASSLPLAGGTDTQY

V: TRBV3-1/TRBV3-2
J: TRBJ1-2
CDR3: ASSQDHRGGGYT

V: TRBV28
J: TRBJ2-5
CDR3: ASSPAAIAGGLKTQY

V: TRBV18
J: TRBJ2-7
CDR3: ASSPGTTLHRGEQY

V: TRBV28
J: TRBJ1-3
CDR3: ASRQGGGNTIY

V: TRBV29-1
J: TRBJ1-2
CDR3: SAQGQGALDYT

V: TRBV9
J: TRBJ1-3
CDR3: ASSVDRNTIY

V: TRBV6-2/TRBV6-3
J: TRBJ1-1
CDR3: ASSYSMMSSEAF

V: TRBV14
J: TRBJ1-1
CDR3: ASSQERGRPLAEAF

V: TRBV19
J: TRBJ1-1
CDR3: ASTRGGNTEAF

V: TRBV6-6
J: TRBJ1-2
CDR3: AVRGGSPGANYGYT

V: TRBV6-2/TRBV6-3
J: TRBJ1-4
CDR3: ASSQGEGETNEKLF

V: TRBV4-1
J: TRBJ2-5
CDR3: ASSQMRERQTQY

V: TRBV5-1
J: TRBJ2-1
CDR3: ASQGLAGSSYNEQF

V: TRBV1
J: TRBJ1-2
CDR3: TSIRPDRGLYYGYT

V: TRBV10-2
J: TRBJ1-4
CDR3: ASGGQGGEKLF